This passage covers 23 T cell receptor beta chains from one sample sequenced in a study of blood T cell repertoires in COVID-19 (dated by TCRdb to 2018 to 2020). Library method: the immunoSEQ multiplex PCR assay. Drawn from immuneACCESS, this table holds only the in-frame rearrangements with V and J called that TCRdb kept. Clones are partly lost; checked studies trace under half to an unresolved V gene and leave the rest unexplained. This sample comprises roughly 150,000 clones, about 86% of them detected only once. Around 7% of the sample is held by the ten biggest clonotypes. What was sequenced was PBMCs or T cells enriched from blood (not recorded which). These receptors originate from a man in his fifties who had recovered from COVID-19.

The chain has TRBV19 and TRBJ1-4; D might be TRBD1 (6 bases). The CDR3 has 15 amino acids. Germline V lookup: CDR1 LNHDA, CDR2 SQIVND (reference sequence). The V gene lost 6 bases and the J gene lost 7 bases, with 18 bases spanning the gap. The CDR3 sequence is CASSSTGGGGEKLFF. The DNA of the CDR3 is TGTGCCAGTAGCTCGACCGGGGGAGGGGGTGAAAAACTGTTTTTT.

The chain has TRBV11-3 and TRBJ2-3, with 8 bases identical to TRBD2. The V gene's germline CDR1 is SGHNT and CDR2 YENEEA. This CDR3 is 15 amino acids long. V lost 1 base to trimming and J lost 4 bases; unmatched junction nucleotides: 4. The CDR3 DNA is TGTGCCAGCAGCTTAGTCCGGGGGGGCTCAGATACGCAGTATTTT. It is translated as CASSLVRGGSDTQYF. Supplemented by reference TRBV11-3 and TRBJ2-3, the full variable domain reads EAGVVQSPRYKIIEKKQPVAFWCNPISGHNTLYWYLQNLGQGPELLIRYENEEAVDDSQLPKDRFSAERLKGVDSTLKIQPAELGDSAVYLCASSLVRGGSDTQYFGPGTRLTVL.

The chain joins TRBV11-3 to TRBJ2-1, with D tentatively TRBD1 (6 bases). The CDR3 covers 16 residues. The germline CDR1 and CDR2 sequences are SGHNT and YENEEA. Deletions cut 0 bases from V and 6 bases from J, with 15 bases between. In nucleotides, the CDR3 is TGTGCCAGCAGCTTAGAGGCCAGGGGCCCTTCCAATGAGCAGTTCTTC. Translation gives CASSLEARGPSNEQFF.

The V and J genes are TRBV4-1 and TRBJ2-3; D is ambiguous. V lost 2 bases and J lost 3, with 18 bases in between. CDR1 is MGHRA and CDR2 is YSYEKL in the germline V gene. CDR3 length: 17 amino acids. CDR3 amino acids: CASSQPFLAGGTDTQYF. CDR3 sequence (DNA): TGCGCCAGCAGCCAACCTTTTTTGGCTGGTGGTACAGATACGCAGTATTTT.

For the CDR3, the DNA is TGTGCCAGCAGCTTGTGGCGGGGGGGCAATGAGCAGTTCTTC. It codes for CASSLWRGGNEQFF. The chain carries TRBV5-8 and TRBJ2-1, with 9 bases matching TRBD2. The CDR3 extends over 14 amino acids. Germline values: CDR1 SGHTS, CDR2 YDEGEE. J lost 6 bases, V lost 1 base, and 2 bases had no gene match.

This chain joins TRBV15 and TRBJ1-2; 8 bases are a match to TRBD1. This CDR3 has 14 amino acids. The junction had 7 bases not matched to a gene; V was cut back by 2 bases and J by 8 bases. CDR1 is LNHNV and CDR2 is YYDKDF in the germline V gene (reference sequence). This CDR3 reads CATSRTGGAVGYTF. The CDR3 coding sequence is TGTGCCACCAGCAGAACAGGGGGGGCGGTAGGCTACACCTTC. The full variable domain, completed using reference TRBV15 and TRBJ1-2, is DAMVIQNPRYQVTQFGKPVTLSCSQTLNHNVMYWYQQKSSQAPKLLFHYYDKDFNNEADTPDNFQSRRPNTSFCFLDIRSPGLGDTAMYLCATSRTGGAVGYTFGSGTRLTVV.

V and J are TRBV4-1 and TRBJ1-2; D is perhaps TRBD1 (6 bases). The CDR3 loop spans 15 amino acids. The V end lost 0 bases, the J end lost 5 bases, and 13 bases lay between the germline ends. Germline-derived CDR1 and CDR2 are MGHRA and YSYEKL. This CDR3 is CASSQERQGKYGYTF. The CDR3 nucleotides read TGCGCCAGCAGCCAAGAAAGGCAGGGGAAATATGGCTACACCTTC.

J is TRBJ2-3 and V is TRBV27, with D possibly TRBD1 on 5 matching bases. Trimming took off 2 bases at V and 3 bases at J, with 12 bases between the two ends. The germline gives CDR1 MNHEY, CDR2 SMNVEV (reference sequence). The CDR3 totals 15 residues. CDR3 sequence (DNA): TGTGCCAGCAGTTTAAACAGGTTGAGGACAGATACGCAGTATTTT. Amino acids: CASSLNRLRTDTQYF.

The chain is built from TRBV7-9 and TRBJ2-2, with D possibly TRBD1 on 6 matching bases. The germline V and J ends were trimmed by 7 bases and 1 base, with 13 bases remaining between them. The CDR3 runs 15 residues. CDR1 is SEHNR and CDR2 is FQNEAQ in the germline V gene (reference sequence). CDR3 loop: CASILGGVNTGELFF. CDR3 bases: TGTGCCAGCATCCTAGGGGGTGTGAACACCGGGGAGCTGTTTTTT.

This sequence joins TRBV18 and TRBJ1-4, with 7 bases identical to TRBD1. CDR1 KGHSH and CDR2 LQKENI come from the germline V gene. Trimming took 10 bases from V and 1 from J; bases not matched to a gene: 3. This CDR3 has 13 residues. The CDR3 protein is CATHRGTNEKLFF. In DNA form, the CDR3 reads TGTGCCACTCACAGGGGAACTAATGAAAAACTGTTTTTT.

The chain joins TRBV2 to TRBJ1-5, with a tentative D call TRBD1 (6 bases). Between the trimmed V and J ends, which lost 0 bases and 2 bases, there was a span of 8 bases. This CDR3 region has 15 residues. Germline lookup yields CDR1 SNHLY and CDR2 FYNNEI. The CDR3 reads CASSEAPGGNQPQHF. CDR3 nucleotides: TGTGCCAGCAGTGAAGCCCCAGGGGGCAATCAGCCCCAGCATTTT.

This chain joins TRBV18 and TRBJ1-1; unclear D gene. CDR1 is KGHSH and CDR2 is LQKENI in the germline V gene. V lost 2 bases to trimming and J lost 2 bases, with 9 bases between them. CDR3 length equals 14 residues. This CDR3 reads CASSPTRGNTEAFF. The CDR3 region has the DNA TGTGCCAGCTCACCAACCAGAGGAAACACTGAAGCTTTCTTT.

The V and J genes are TRBV7-9 and TRBJ2-1; 7 nucleotides match TRBD2. The junction had 18 bases not matched to a gene; V was cut back by 5 bases and J by 5 bases. Germline V gene lookup returns CDR1 SEHNR and CDR2 FQNEAQ (reference sequence). The CDR3 covers 18 residues. CDR3 nucleotide sequence: TGTGCCAGCAGCCAAACCCCCGGACTAGGGCGGGGCAACAATGAGCAGTTCTTC. It specifies CASSQTPGLGRGNNEQFF.

V and J are TRBV5-5 and TRBJ1-1; D gene ambiguous. Germline CDR1 is SGHKS and CDR2 is YYEKEE (reference sequence). V was pared by 2 bases and J by 1 base, with 9 bases between. This CDR3 has 14 residues. CDR3 bases: TGTGCCAGCAGCTTTTCTGTACAGAACACTGAAGCTTTCTTT. Its translation: CASSFSVQNTEAFF.

The chain employs TRBV18 and TRBJ1-2; 7 bases map to TRBD1. The CDR3 length is 15 residues. CDR1 is KGHSH, CDR2 LQKENI, per germline. Trimming took 2 bases from V and 3 from J; bases not matched to a gene: 6. The CDR3 sequence is CASSPYDRGHYGYTF. DNA for the CDR3: TGTGCCAGCTCACCATACGATAGGGGGCACTATGGCTACACCTTC.

This clone appeared a single time. V gene TRBV13 combines with J gene TRBJ1-2, with 9 bases aligning to TRBD1. From germline, CDR1 is PRHDT and CDR2 FYEKMQ (reference sequence). With V trimmed by 0 bases and J by 1 base, 3 bases remained unmatched. This CDR3 is 16 amino acids long. CDR3 bases: TGTGCCAGCAGCTTAGGACAGGGGGCCGGTAACTATGGCTACACCTTC. This codes for CASSLGQGAGNYGYTF.

The V and J genes are TRBV2 and TRBJ1-2; the D gene is possibly TRBD1 (5 bases). Trimming removed 3 bases from V and 1 base from J, with 12 bases in between. CDR3 length: 15 amino acids. Germline CDR1 and CDR2: SNHLY and FYNNEI. CDR3 residues: CASSDDTGVNYGYTF. Here the CDR3 DNA reads TGTGCCAGCAGTGATGATACAGGTGTTAACTATGGCTACACCTTC.

This sequence joins TRBV5-1 and TRBJ2-7; TRBD1 might be the D (6 bases). Deletions cut 8 bases from V and 2 bases from J, with 11 bases between. This CDR3 comprises 12 residues. The germline V gene has CDR1 SGHRS and CDR2 YFSETQ. CDR3 nucleotide sequence: TGCGCCAGTCGGGACACACCCTACGAGCAGTACTTC. This codes for CASRDTPYEQYF.

The rearrangement uses TRBV18 and TRBJ1-4; tentatively, D is TRBD1 (5 bases). Germline CDR1 is KGHSH and CDR2 is LQKENI. The CDR3 runs 17 residues. V dropped 6 bases and J dropped 5 bases, with 22 bases sitting between them. CDR3 nucleotides: TGTGCCAGCTCTCCCCTAAAACTCGGGGGACCGAATGAAAAACTGTTTTTT. Protein: CASSPLKLGGPNEKLFF. Filled out from reference TRBV18 and TRBJ1-4, the complete variable domain reads NAGVMQNPRHLVRRRGQEARLRCSPMKGHSHVYWYRQLPEEGLKFMVYLQKENIIDESGMPKERFSAEFPKEGPSILRIQQVVRGDSAAYFCASSPLKLGGPNEKLFFGSGTQLSVL.

The rearrangement links TRBV9 to TRBJ1-4; weak D call: TRBD1 (6 bases). V lost 6 bases to trimming and J lost 7 bases, with 16 bases between them. Per the germline V gene, CDR1 is SGDLS and CDR2 is YYNGEE. CDR3 length equals 14 residues. Here the CDR3 reads CASNTGSGGEKLFF. For the CDR3, the DNA is TGTGCCAGCAACACAGGGTCAGGAGGTGAAAAACTGTTTTTT. Supplemented by reference TRBV9 and TRBJ1-4, the full variable domain reads DSGVTQTPKHLITATGQRVTLRCSPRSGDLSVYWYQQSLDQGLQFLIQYYNGEERAKGNILERFSAQQFPDLHSELNLSSLELGDSALYFCASNTGSGGEKLFFGSGTQLSVL.

The J gene is TRBJ2-3, the V gene TRBV11-3; 9 nucleotides align to TRBD2. The V gene's germline CDR1 is SGHNT and CDR2 YENEEA. Trimming took 1 base from V and 5 from J; bases not matched to a gene: 10. CDR3 size: 17 residues. Here the CDR3 reads CASSLGQRGDFGDTQYF. CDR3 DNA: TGTGCCAGCAGCTTAGGCCAGCGGGGGGATTTTGGAGATACGCAGTATTTT.

This chain joins TRBV13 and TRBJ2-3; 11 bases align to TRBD2. The CDR3 loop spans 17 amino acids. Germline CDR1 and CDR2: PRHDT and FYEKMQ (reference sequence). V was clipped by 1 base and J by 2 bases; unmatched bases: 5. The CDR3 DNA reads TGTGCCAGCAGCTTAGTAACTAGCGGGGGATACACAGATACGCAGTATTTT. It encodes CASSLVTSGGYTDTQYF. The full variable domain, completed using reference TRBV13 and TRBJ2-3, is AAGVIQSPRHLIKEKRETATLKCYPIPRHDTVYWYQQGPGQDPQFLISFYEKMQSDKGSIPDRFSAQQFSDYHSELNMSSLELGDSALYFCASSLVTSGGYTDTQYFGPGTRLTVL.

The chain links TRBV19 to TRBJ2-3; TRBD2 agrees at 9 bases. The CDR3 loop spans 16 amino acids. Germline V gene sequence: CDR1 LNHDA, CDR2 SQIVND (reference sequence). With 5 bases clipped from V and 4 bases from J, the junction kept 10 bases outside the gene matches. The CDR3 sequence: CASSPRTSAASDTQYF. The CDR3 DNA reads TGTGCCAGTAGTCCCCGGACTAGCGCCGCCTCAGATACGCAGTATTTT.